This TCR beta chain was sequenced for a study of shared clonotypes between healthy human individuals. Points on this clone: As yet, its antigen is unknown.

Regarding the study as a whole: Naive subsets tended to show greater estimated richness than memory subsets. A handful of donors showed sharing of 4.5% to 6% of naive CD4 clonotypes.

V shed 1 base and J shed 4 bases, with 13 bases lying between them. The V gene's germline CDR1 is SEHNR and CDR2 FQNEAQ (reference sequence). The CDR3 contains 15 residues. Produced via immunoSEQ multiplex PCR; TCRdb's table is partial and in-frame only. The table lists millions of clones, 95% of them singletons. Researchers partitioned CD4+ cells into CD45RA+ naive and CD45RA-negative memory subsets. This clonotype was sampled from a man aged 18 to 30 in good health. The rearrangement joins TRBV7-9 to TRBJ1-1; D gene uncertain. The sample comprised naive CD4+ T cells sorted from blood. Indicated subset: CD45RA+ positively selected. DNA of the CDR3: TGTGCCAGCAGCTTAGTCGGACGGGCGGTCACTGAAGCTTTCTTT. Its protein is CASSLVGRAVTEAFF.